This TCR beta chain is from a study of beta chain features in type 1 diabetes. The germline V gene encodes CDR1 GTSNPN and CDR2 SVGIG (reference sequence). Trimming cost V 2 bases and J 13 bases, with 11 bases left between them. The CDR3 consists of 11 residues. The study reverse transcribed the entire isolated RNA, so it sequenced expressed TCRB transcripts. The repertoire was sequenced with immunoSEQ multiplex PCR; TCRdb's copy has only in-frame clones and lacks some. The repertoire holds 350,000 to 450,000 clones, with around 16% as singletons. The sequenced sample was naive CD4+ T cells from blood. The sequence derives from a young woman in good health. The chain employs TRBV30 and TRBJ1-4; unclear D gene. CDR3 DNA sequence: TGTGCCTGGAGTCAAGGGAGTGGACTGTTTTTT. Protein product: CAWSQGSGLFF.